The 14 T cell receptor beta chains below come from one sample, sequenced in a study of HIV-infected patients and healthy controls. No cell fractionation was done, so the repertoire covers all unsorted peripheral blood T cells. Alpha and beta constant-region primers primed reverse transcription of about 500 ng RNA. Alpha and beta chain libraries were made separately by chain-specific third strand synthesis with multiplexing indices. TCRdb reprocessed the 5' RACE reads with MiXCR, giving one entry per CDR3 protein. The sample lists under 25,000 distinct CDR3 sequences, about 8.3% occurring once. Material for sequencing was blood. These receptors came from an adult in good health.

The V and J genes are TRBV20-1 and TRBJ2-2; perhaps TRBD1 as D (7 bases). V shed 5 bases and J shed 1 base, with 11 bases lying between them. The CDR3 sequence is 14 residues long. Germline loops: CDR1 DFQATT, CDR2 SNEGSKA (reference sequence). CDR3 sequence reads: CSAGGTENTGELFF. The DNA of the CDR3 is TGCAGTGCTGGGGGGACAGAGAACACCGGGGAGCTGTTTTTT.

This clonotype was detected ten times or more. The gene calls are TRBV19 and TRBJ1-1; unclear D gene. The CDR3 totals 13 residues. V was shortened by 6 bases and J by 1 base, with 9 bases between the two germline ends. Looked up from germline, CDR1 is LNHDA and CDR2 is SQIVND (reference sequence). The CDR3 here is CASRFPGNTEAFF. The CDR3 DNA reads TGTGCCAGTAGATTCCCAGGGAACACTGAAGCTTTCTTT.

This clonotype is deemed medium-sized. The gene calls are TRBV6-5 and TRBJ1-2; possibly TRBD1 for D (5 bases). The CDR3 length is 14 residues. V was shortened by 0 bases and J by 13 bases, with 18 bases between the two germline ends. Germline CDR1 reads MNHEY; CDR2 reads SVGAGI. CDR3 loop: CASSYSLEGHHFTF. The CDR3 region has the DNA TGTGCCAGCAGTTACTCCCTAGAGGGGCATCATTTCACCTTC.

This rearrangement joins TRBV7-3 to TRBJ2-1, with D possibly called TRBD1 or TRBD2 (5 bases each). V lost 1 base and J 5 bases, leaving 9 bases between the germline ends. The CDR3 sequence is 14 residues long. Germline V lookup: CDR1 SGHTA, CDR2 FQGTGA. This chain's CDR3 is CASSLRDGDNEQFF. CDR3 bases: TGTGCCAGCAGCTTAAGGGACGGAGACAATGAGCAGTTCTTC.

The sample holds many counts of this clonotype. This chain connects TRBV7-6 to TRBJ1-5, with 7 bases aligning to TRBD1. Per the germline V gene, CDR1 is SGHVS and CDR2 is FNYEAQ. The CDR3 length is 14 residues. V dropped 5 bases and J dropped 2; count of bases not matched to a gene: 3. CDR3 nucleotide sequence: TGTGCCAGCAGCCTCGACAGGGGCAATCAGCCCCAGCATTTT. This gives the protein CASSLDRGNQPQHF.

This clonotype has a count of ten or more. V and J are TRBV6-6 and TRBJ2-7; D is uncertain. Trimming left V 0 bases short and J 2 bases short, with 5 bases between. The germline V gene has CDR1 MNHNY and CDR2 SVGAGI (reference sequence). The CDR3 loop spans 13 amino acids. CDR3 sequence (DNA): TGTGCCAGCAGTTACTCCACAGCCTACGAGCAGTACTTC. It yields the protein CASSYSTAYEQYF.

This clonotype was observed a few times. The gene calls are TRBV4-1 and TRBJ1-5; D remains unclear. Germline V lookup: CDR1 MGHRA, CDR2 YSYEKL. This CDR3 has 16 amino acids. Trimming cost V 0 bases and J 5 bases, with 14 bases left between them. The CDR3 DNA is TGCGCCAGCAGCCAAGACTGGCCGGGCAGAGATCAGCCCCAGCATTTT. It codes for CASSQDWPGRDQPQHF.

This clonotype was picked up many times. The rearrangement joins TRBV10-3 to TRBJ1-1; D is unclear. With 2 bases removed from V and 3 bases from J, the gap between germline ends came to 10 bases. Germline lookup yields CDR1 ENHRY and CDR2 SYGVKD. The CDR3 runs 14 residues. CDR3 loop: CAISEGGLDTEAFF. The DNA for the CDR3 is TGTGCCATCAGTGAGGGAGGGCTCGACACTGAAGCTTTCTTT.

This clonotype was seen ten or more times. This chain joins TRBV2 and TRBJ1-2; D call uncertain. The CDR3 loop spans 14 amino acids. Germline V lookup: CDR1 SNHLY, CDR2 FYNNEI. V was cut by 3 bases and J by 5 bases, with 13 bases left in between. The CDR3 nucleotides read TGTGCCAGCAGTGAGGCCCCGAGCCCGTATGGCTACACCTTC. It specifies CASSEAPSPYGYTF.

This clonotype was seen a few times. This rearrangement joins TRBV28 to TRBJ2-3, with D perhaps matching TRBD2 (5 bases). V gave up 2 bases and J gave up 4 bases, with 7 bases separating them. This CDR3 spans 13 amino acids. In germline, CDR1 is MDHEN, CDR2 SYDVKM. The CDR3 protein is CASSLNGADTQYF. CDR3 nucleotides: TGTGCCAGCAGTTTAAACGGGGCAGATACGCAGTATTTT.

The chain combines TRBV4-2 with TRBJ2-7; TRBD1 might be the D (6 bases). The V gene's germline CDR1 is LGHNA and CDR2 YNFKEQ. Trimming cost V 1 base and J 7 bases, with 11 bases left between them. The CDR3 has 13 amino acids. CDR3 sequence: CASSQVSQGEQYF. Written as DNA, the CDR3 is TGTGCCAGCAGCCAAGTCTCGCAGGGGGAGCAGTACTTC.

The chain has TRBV13 and TRBJ2-1, with unresolved D. V shed 5 bases and J shed 0 bases, with 5 bases lying between them. Germline-derived CDR1 and CDR2 are PRHDT and FYEKMQ (reference sequence). This CDR3 contains 13 residues. CDR3 loop: CASSGSSYNEQFF. For the CDR3, the DNA is TGTGCCAGCAGCGGCAGCTCCTACAATGAGCAGTTCTTC.

This clonotype was detected only a few times. The V gene is TRBV11-1, the J gene TRBJ2-5, with D unclear. The germline gives CDR1 SGHAT, CDR2 FQDESV (reference sequence). This CDR3 spans 15 amino acids. V was clipped by 3 bases and J by 4 bases, with 15 bases between them. CDR3 nucleotides: TGTGCCAGCAGCTTCGGTAGTGCGACTGGAGAGACCCAGTACTTC. Translated: CASSFGSATGETQYF.

This chain links TRBV21-1 with TRBJ2-5; the table's D call TRBD1 went unverified against the DNA. TRBV21-1 counts as a pseudogene. The CDR3 totals 17 residues. The CDR3 coding sequence is TGTGCCAGCAAGTCGGGGGGGTTTGACAGGACACAAGAGACCCAGTACTTC. Its protein is CASKSGGFDRTQETQYF.